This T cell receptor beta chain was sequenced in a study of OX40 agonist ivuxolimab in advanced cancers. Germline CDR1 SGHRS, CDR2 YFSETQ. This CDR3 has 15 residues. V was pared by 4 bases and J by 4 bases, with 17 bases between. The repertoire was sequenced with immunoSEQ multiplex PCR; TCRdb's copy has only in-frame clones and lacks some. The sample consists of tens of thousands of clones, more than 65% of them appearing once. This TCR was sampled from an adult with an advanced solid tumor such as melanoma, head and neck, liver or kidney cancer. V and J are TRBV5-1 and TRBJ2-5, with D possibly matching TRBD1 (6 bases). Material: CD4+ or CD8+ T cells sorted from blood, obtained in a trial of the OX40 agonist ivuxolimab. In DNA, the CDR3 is TGCGCCAGCAGCGCCCTCACAGGGCTGGGAGAGACCCAGTACTTC. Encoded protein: CASSALTGLGETQYF.